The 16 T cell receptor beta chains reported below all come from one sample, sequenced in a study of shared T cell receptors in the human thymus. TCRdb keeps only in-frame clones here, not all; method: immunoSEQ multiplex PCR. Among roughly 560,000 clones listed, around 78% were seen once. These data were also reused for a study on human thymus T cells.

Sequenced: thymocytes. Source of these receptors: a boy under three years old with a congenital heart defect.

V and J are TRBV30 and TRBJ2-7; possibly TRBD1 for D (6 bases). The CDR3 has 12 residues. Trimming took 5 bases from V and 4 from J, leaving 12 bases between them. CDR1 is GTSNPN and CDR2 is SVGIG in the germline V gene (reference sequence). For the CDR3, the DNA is TGTGCCTGGGGAGACAGGACATACGAGCAGTACTTC. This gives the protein CAWGDRTYEQYF.

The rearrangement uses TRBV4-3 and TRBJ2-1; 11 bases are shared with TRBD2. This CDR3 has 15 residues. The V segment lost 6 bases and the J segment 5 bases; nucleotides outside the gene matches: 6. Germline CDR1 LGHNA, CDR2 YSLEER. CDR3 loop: CASRRTSGRDNEQFF. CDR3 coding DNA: TGCGCCAGCAGACGTACTAGCGGGAGAGACAATGAGCAGTTCTTC.

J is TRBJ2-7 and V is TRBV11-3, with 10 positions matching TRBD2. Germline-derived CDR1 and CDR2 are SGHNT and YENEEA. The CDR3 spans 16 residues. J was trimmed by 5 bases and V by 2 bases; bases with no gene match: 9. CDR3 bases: TGTGCCAGCAGCTTACGAGCGGGAGGGCCGGGCCACGAGCAGTACTTC. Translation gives CASSLRAGGPGHEQYF.

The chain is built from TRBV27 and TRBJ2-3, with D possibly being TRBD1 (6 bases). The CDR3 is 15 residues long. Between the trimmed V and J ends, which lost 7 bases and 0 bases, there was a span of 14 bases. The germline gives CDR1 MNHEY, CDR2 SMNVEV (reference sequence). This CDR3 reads CASKFRGPSTDTQYF. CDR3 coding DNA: TGTGCCAGCAAATTCAGGGGCCCTAGCACAGATACGCAGTATTTT.

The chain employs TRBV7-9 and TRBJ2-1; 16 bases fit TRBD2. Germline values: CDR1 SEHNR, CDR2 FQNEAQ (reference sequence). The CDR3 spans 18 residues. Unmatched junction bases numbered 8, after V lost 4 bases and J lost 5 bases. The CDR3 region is CASSSLGLAGGDDNEQFF. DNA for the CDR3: TGTGCCAGCAGCTCGCTGGGACTAGCGGGAGGGGATGACAATGAGCAGTTCTTC.

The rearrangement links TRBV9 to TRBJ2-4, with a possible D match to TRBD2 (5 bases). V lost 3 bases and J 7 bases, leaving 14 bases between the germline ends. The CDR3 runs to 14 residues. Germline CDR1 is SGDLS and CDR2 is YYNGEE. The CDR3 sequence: CASSGPGRGNIQYF. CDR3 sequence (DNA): TGTGCCAGCAGCGGACCTGGGAGAGGGAACATTCAGTACTTC.

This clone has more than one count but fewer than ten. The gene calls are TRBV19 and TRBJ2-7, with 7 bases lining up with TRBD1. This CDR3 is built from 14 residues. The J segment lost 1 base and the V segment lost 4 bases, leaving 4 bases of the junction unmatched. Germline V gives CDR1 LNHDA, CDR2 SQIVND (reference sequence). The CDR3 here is CASSTDRPSYEQYF. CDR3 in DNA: TGTGCCAGTAGTACGGACAGGCCATCCTACGAGCAGTACTTC.

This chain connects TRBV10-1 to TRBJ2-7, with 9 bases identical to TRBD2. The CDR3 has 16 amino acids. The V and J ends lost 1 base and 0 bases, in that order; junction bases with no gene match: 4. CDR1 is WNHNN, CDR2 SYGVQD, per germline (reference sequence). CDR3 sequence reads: CASSEYGTSNSYEQYF. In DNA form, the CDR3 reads TGCGCCAGCAGTGAGTATGGGACTAGCAACTCCTACGAGCAGTACTTC.

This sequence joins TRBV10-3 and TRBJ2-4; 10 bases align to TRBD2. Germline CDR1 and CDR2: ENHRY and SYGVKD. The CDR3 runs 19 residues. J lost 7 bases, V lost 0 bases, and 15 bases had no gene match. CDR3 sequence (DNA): TGTGCCATCAGTGAGTCGAGGGCGCAAGTGACTAGCGGGTCGAACATTCAGTACTTC. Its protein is CAISESRAQVTSGSNIQYF.

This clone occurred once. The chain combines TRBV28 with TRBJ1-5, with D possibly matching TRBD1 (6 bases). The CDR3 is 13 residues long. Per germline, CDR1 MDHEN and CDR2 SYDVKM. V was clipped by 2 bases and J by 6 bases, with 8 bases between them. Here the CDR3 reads CASSLPGAQPQHF. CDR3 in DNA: TGTGCCAGCAGTTTACCAGGGGCTCAGCCCCAGCATTTT.

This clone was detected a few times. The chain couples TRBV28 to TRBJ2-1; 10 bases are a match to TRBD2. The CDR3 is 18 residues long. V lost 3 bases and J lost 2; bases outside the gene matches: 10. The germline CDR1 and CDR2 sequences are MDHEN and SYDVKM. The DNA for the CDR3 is TGTGCCAGCAGTTTTCGTAGCGGGAGGTTAGGGACCTACAATGAGCAGTTCTTC. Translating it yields CASSFRSGRLGTYNEQFF.

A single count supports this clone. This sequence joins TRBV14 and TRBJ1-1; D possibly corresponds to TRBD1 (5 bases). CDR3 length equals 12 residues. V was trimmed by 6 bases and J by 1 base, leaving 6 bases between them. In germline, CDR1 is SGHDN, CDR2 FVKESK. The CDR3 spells CASSRGNTEAFF. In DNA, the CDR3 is TGTGCCAGCAGTAGGGGGAACACTGAAGCTTTCTTT. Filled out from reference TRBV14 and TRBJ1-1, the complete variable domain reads EAGVTQFPSHSVIEKGQTVTLRCDPISGHDNLYWYRRVMGKEIKFLLHFVKESKQDESGMPNNRFLAERTGGTYSTLKVQPAELEDSGVYFCASSRGNTEAFFGQGTRLTVV.

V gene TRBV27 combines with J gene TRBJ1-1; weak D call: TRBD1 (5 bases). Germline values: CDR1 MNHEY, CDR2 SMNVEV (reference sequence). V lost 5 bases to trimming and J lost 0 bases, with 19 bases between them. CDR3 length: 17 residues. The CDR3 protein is CASSPEMGRIMNTEAFF. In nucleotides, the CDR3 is TGTGCCAGCAGTCCCGAGATGGGGCGTATCATGAACACTGAAGCTTTCTTT.

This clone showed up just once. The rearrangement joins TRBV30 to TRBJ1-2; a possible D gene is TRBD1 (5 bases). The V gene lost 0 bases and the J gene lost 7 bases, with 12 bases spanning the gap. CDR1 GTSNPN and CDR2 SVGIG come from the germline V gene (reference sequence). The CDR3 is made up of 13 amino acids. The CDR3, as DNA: TGTGCCTGGAGTGTAAAGAGGGACTCTGGCTACACCTTC. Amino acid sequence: CAWSVKRDSGYTF.

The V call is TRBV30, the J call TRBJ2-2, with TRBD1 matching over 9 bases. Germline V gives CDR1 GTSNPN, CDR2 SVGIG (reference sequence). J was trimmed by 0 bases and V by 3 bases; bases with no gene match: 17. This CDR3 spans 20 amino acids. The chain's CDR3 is CAWSELQGASGHANTGELFF. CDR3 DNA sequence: TGTGCCTGGAGCGAATTACAGGGGGCTAGCGGTCACGCGAACACCGGGGAGCTGTTTTTT.

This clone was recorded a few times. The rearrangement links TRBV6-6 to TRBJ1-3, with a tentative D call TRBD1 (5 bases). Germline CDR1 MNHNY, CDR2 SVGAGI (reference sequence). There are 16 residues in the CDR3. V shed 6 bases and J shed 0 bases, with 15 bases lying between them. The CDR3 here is CASSQQVGGSGNTIYF. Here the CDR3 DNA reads TGTGCCAGCAGCCAACAAGTGGGGGGCTCTGGAAACACCATATATTTT.